This entry lists 30 T cell receptor beta chains sequenced from one sample in a study of CXCR3-negative and CXCR3-positive naive CD8 T cells. Preparation of TRB cDNA libraries relied on 5' RACE carrying UMI labels. From its re-call of the 5' RACE reads, TCRdb lists each CDR3 protein once, without DNA. Its listing shows about 40,000 distinct CDR3 sequences. The specimen was memory CD8+ T cells from blood. These receptors were collected from a human donor in good health. Some clones in this sample may be carry-over from other donors' samples.

The chain carries TRBV29-1 and TRBJ1-2; TCRdb reports TRBD1, a call that lacks DNA to check it against. The germline V gene encodes CDR1 SQVTM and CDR2 ANQGSEA. CDR3 length: 12 residues. The chain's CDR3 is CSVEYREIGYTF.

This sequence joins TRBV20-1 and TRBJ1-2; the D call of TRBD1 rests on TCRdb alone, since no DNA is present to check it. From germline, CDR1 is DFQATT and CDR2 SNEGSKA (reference sequence). The CDR3 sequence is 13 residues long. The CDR3 protein is CSATGVDNYGYTF.

J is TRBJ2-7 and V is TRBV4-2; TCRdb's D gene call, TRBD1, goes unchecked for lack of DNA. CDR1 and CDR2 (germline): LGHNA, YNFKEQ. This CDR3 region has 18 residues. The CDR3 protein is CASSQDLWRQGQPREQYF.

CDR3 amino acids: CASSRRGFHEQYF. This sequence joins TRBV7-9 and TRBJ2-7; the D call from TCRdb, TRBD1, cannot be confirmed without DNA. The germline CDR1 and CDR2 sequences are SEHNR and FQNEAQ (reference sequence). CDR3 size: 13 residues.

This sequence joins TRBV28 and TRBJ2-3; there is no DNA to check the TCRdb D call of TRBD1. CDR1 and CDR2 from the germline V gene are MDHEN and SYDVKM. This CDR3 comprises 16 residues. CDR3 protein: CASTPRSPWGTDTQYF. The variable domain in full, with the rest retrieved from reference TRBV28 and TRBJ2-3, is DVKVTQSSRYLVKRTGEKVFLECVQDMDHENMFWYRQDPGLGLRLIYFSYDVKMKEKGDIPEGYSVSREKKERFSLILESASTNQTSMYLCASTPRSPWGTDTQYFGPGTRLTVL.

The V and J genes are TRBV7-3 and TRBJ2-1; the D call from TCRdb, TRBD2, cannot be confirmed without DNA. This CDR3 contains 14 residues. CDR1 is SGHTA and CDR2 is FQGTGA in the germline V gene. The CDR3 is CASSLTGLVNEQFF.

The chain uses TRBV5-1 and TRBJ2-3. This CDR3 is built from 16 residues. Germline CDR1 and CDR2: SGHRS and YFSETQ. CDR3 in amino acids: CASSLTQSSWEDTQYF. Filled out from reference TRBV5-1 and TRBJ2-3, the complete variable domain reads KAGVTQTPRYLIKTRGQQVTLSCSPISGHRSVSWYQQTPGQGLQFLFEYFSETQRNKGNFPGRFSGRQFSNSRSEMNVSTLELGDSALYLCASSLTQSSWEDTQYFGPGTRLTVL.

The gene calls are TRBV6-1 and TRBJ2-1; the TCRdb D gene call, TRBD2, has no DNA to confirm it. The CDR3 contains 15 residues. Germline V gene sequence: CDR1 MNHNS, CDR2 SASEGT. The CDR3 spells CASSEVAGGYNEQFF.

The V gene is TRBV7-6, the J gene TRBJ1-1. CDR3 length: 15 residues. The germline gives CDR1 SGHVS, CDR2 FNYEAQ. CDR3 region: CASSPGGGLVTEAFF.

The chain combines TRBV29-1 with TRBJ1-2. Per the germline V gene, CDR1 is SQVTM and CDR2 is ANQGSEA. This CDR3 has 14 amino acids. CDR3 protein: CSVEGSGGNYGYTF.

J is TRBJ1-2 and V is TRBV12-3 or TRBV12-4; checking the TCRdb D call of TRBD1 is not possible without DNA. This CDR3 region has 15 residues. The CDR3 loop is CASSFTQGGNYGYTF.

The chain couples TRBV4-1 to TRBJ2-5; the TCRdb D gene call, TRBD1, has no DNA to confirm it. This CDR3 region has 15 residues. Germline V gene sequence: CDR1 MGHRA, CDR2 YSYEKL. This chain's CDR3 is CASSRNWGPQETQYF.

The chain carries TRBV7-9 and TRBJ1-2. Germline V CDR1 and CDR2: SEHNR, FQNEAQ (reference sequence). The CDR3 totals 11 residues. The CDR3 reads CAIEASDGYTF.

The J gene is TRBJ1-1, the V gene TRBV29-1; TCRdb calls TRBD1, which cannot be checked without DNA. The CDR3 contains 15 residues. Germline loops: CDR1 SQVTM, CDR2 ANQGSEA. CDR3: CSVGPSQEVRTEAFF.

The rearrangement uses TRBV13 and TRBJ2-1; the TRBD2 assignment by TCRdb is unverifiable without DNA. The CDR3 runs 17 residues. Looked up from germline, CDR1 is PRHDT and CDR2 is FYEKMQ (reference sequence). CDR3 region: CASTRERDGRAKNEQFF.

V is TRBV29-1 and J is TRBJ1-1; TCRdb designates TRBD1, a call that cannot be tested without DNA. The CDR3 runs 14 residues. Germline CDR1 SQVTM, CDR2 ANQGSEA. The CDR3 spells CSVWGGWMNTEAFF.

V usage is TRBV6-5 and J usage is TRBJ2-7; TCRdb selects TRBD1, and the lack of DNA leaves this call unchecked. The CDR3 extends over 15 amino acids. Germline V lookup: CDR1 MNHEY, CDR2 SVGAGI. CDR3 sequence: CASSYQQGIDYEQYF.

J is TRBJ2-1 and V is TRBV6-2 or TRBV6-3; TCRdb's D call, TRBD1, is unchecked because there is no DNA. CDR1 and CDR2 (germline): MNHEY, SVGEGT. The CDR3 is 17 residues long. CDR3 region: CASSYPPAGVSYNEQFF.

This chain uses TRBV14 with TRBJ2-5; the D gene TCRdb calls, TRBD1, cannot be checked with no DNA. The CDR3 sequence is 13 residues long. The V gene's germline CDR1 is SGHDN and CDR2 FVKESK. CDR3 region: CASSLTGPETQYF.

The chain joins TRBV12-5 to TRBJ2-7. Germline V gene sequence: CDR1 LGHNT, CDR2 FRNRAP. There are 15 residues in the CDR3. CDR3 protein: CASGLVIRSEGEQYF.

This sequence joins TRBV5-1 and TRBJ1-2. The CDR3 contains 13 residues. Per the germline V gene, CDR1 is SGHRS and CDR2 is YFSETQ. CDR3 loop: CASSSGVSYGYTF.

The rearrangement uses TRBV7-9 and TRBJ2-3; TCRdb names TRBD1, which stays unverified in the absence of DNA. The germline CDR1 and CDR2 sequences are SEHNR and FQNEAQ (reference sequence). The CDR3 totals 15 residues. CDR3 sequence: CASSSRQGSTDTQYF.

The rearrangement joins TRBV29-1 to TRBJ2-3; the D call from TCRdb, TRBD2, cannot be confirmed without DNA. The length of the CDR3 is 13 residues. The V gene's germline CDR1 is SQVTM and CDR2 ANQGSEA. CDR3 in amino acids: CSVDGTVTDTQYF.

The CDR3 protein is CASGQDRTGGYEQYF. The chain couples TRBV4-3 to TRBJ2-7; absent DNA, TCRdb's TRBD1 call cannot be checked. The CDR3 has 15 residues. Germline V lookup: CDR1 LGHNA, CDR2 YSLEER.

The V and J genes are TRBV4-3 and TRBJ2-7. The germline V gene encodes CDR1 LGHNA and CDR2 YSLEER. There are 14 residues in the CDR3. The CDR3 is CASSQEIMGYEQYF.

The chain joins TRBV5-1 to TRBJ2-1; the TCRdb call, TRBD2, lacks DNA for checking. Germline V gene lookup returns CDR1 SGHRS and CDR2 YFSETQ. The CDR3 sequence is 16 residues long. CDR3 residues: CASSLGLDDSYNEQFF.

The rearrangement uses TRBV7-9 and TRBJ1-1; TCRdb indicates TRBD1, and absent DNA this call remains unverified. CDR1 and CDR2 (germline): SEHNR, FQNEAQ (reference sequence). There are 16 residues in the CDR3. The chain's CDR3 is CASRTPRGGRRTEAFF.

The chain uses TRBV7-2 and TRBJ2-7. This CDR3 region has 14 residues. Germline-derived CDR1 and CDR2 are SGHTA and FQGNSA. CDR3 protein: CATHHDGSSYEQYF.

The rearrangement joins TRBV29-1 to TRBJ2-1; the D gene TCRdb calls, TRBD2, cannot be checked with no DNA. The V gene's germline CDR1 is SQVTM and CDR2 ANQGSEA. The CDR3 extends over 20 amino acids. The CDR3: CSVGDRLAGGPGSPYNEQFF.

The CDR3 protein is CASTGTGDGELFF. The genes are TRBV12-3 or TRBV12-4 and TRBJ2-2; the TRBD1 assignment by TCRdb is unverifiable without DNA. This CDR3 region has 13 residues.